Listed below are T cell receptor beta chains from one sample, sequenced in a study of human T cells and chemical hapten exposure. MiXCR, applied by TCRdb to the RACE reads, yields one record per CDR3 protein. Of approximately 60,000 distinct CDR3 sequences in the sample, approximately 11% were seen once. The material sequenced was whole blood, taken in connection with sensitization to the hapten diphenylcyclopropenone (DPC). These TCRs come from a young woman with alopecia areata. Some clones in this sample may be carry-over from other donors' samples. The CDR3 runs from the conserved cysteine through the conserved F or W. Each record gives: V gene, D gene, CDR3 length, clone size, J gene, CDR3 DNA, CDR3 protein. The D gene is left open where the match is weak. Only part of the rows carry a size: once, few, many, or a class if the clone is expanded.

v_gene: TRBV29-1; d_gene: -; len: 15; abundance: -; j_gene: TRBJ2-6; CDR3nt: TGCAGCGTTGGAGGACAGAGGACAGGGGCCAACGTCCTGACTTTC; CDR3aa: CSVGGQRTGANVLTF
v_gene: TRBV12-3/TRBV12-4; d_gene: -; len: 12; abundance: few; j_gene: TRBJ2-5; CDR3nt: TGTGCCAGCAGCCGGGACGTCGGGACCCAGTACTTC; CDR3aa: CASSRDVGTQYF
v_gene: TRBV12-3/TRBV12-4; d_gene: -; len: 14; abundance: few; j_gene: TRBJ1-1; CDR3nt: TGTGCCAGCAGTTCAAGGCAGACCAACACTGAAGCTTTCTTT; CDR3aa: CASSSRQTNTEAFF
v_gene: TRBV5-4; d_gene: -; len: 14; abundance: few; j_gene: TRBJ2-2; CDR3nt: TGTGCCAGCAGTTCGACTCCGAACACCGGGGAGCTGTTTTTT; CDR3aa: CASSSTPNTGELFF
v_gene: TRBV7-9; d_gene: -; len: 13; abundance: many; j_gene: TRBJ1-6; CDR3nt: TGTGCCAGCAGTCGATCAGGGGATTCACCCCTCCACTTT; CDR3aa: CASSRSGDSPLHF
v_gene: TRBV3-1; d_gene: TRBD1; len: 16; abundance: many; j_gene: TRBJ2-1; CDR3nt: TGTGCCAGCAGCCAAGATAGTAGGACAGGGAACAATGAGCAGTTCTTC; CDR3aa: CASSQDSRTGNNEQFF
v_gene: TRBV7-2; d_gene: -; len: 15; abundance: -; j_gene: TRBJ2-5; CDR3nt: TGTGCCAGCAGCGCCCGGACTGGGGATCAAGAGACCCAGTACTTC; CDR3aa: CASSARTGDQETQYF
v_gene: TRBV3-1; d_gene: TRBD2; len: 16; abundance: -; j_gene: TRBJ2-7; CDR3nt: TGTGCCAGCAGCCAAAAACGAGCGGGGGTCCTCTACGAGCAGTACTTC; CDR3aa: CASSQKRAGVLYEQYF
v_gene: TRBV6-6; d_gene: TRBD2; len: 15; abundance: few; j_gene: TRBJ2-2; CDR3nt: TGTGCCAGCAGACCGGGACTAGCGGGGTCCGGGGAGCTGTTTTTT; CDR3aa: CASRPGLAGSGELFF
v_gene: TRBV20-1; d_gene: -; len: 14; abundance: many; j_gene: TRBJ1-1; CDR3nt: TGCAGTGCCTCTTCCGAGGGGAGGAACACTGAAGCTTTCTTT; CDR3aa: CSASSEGRNTEAFF
v_gene: TRBV20-1; d_gene: -; len: 14; abundance: few; j_gene: TRBJ2-1; CDR3nt: TGCAGCCTGGGCCAAGACAGAAAAATCAATGAGCAGTTCTTC; CDR3aa: CSLGQDRKINEQFF
v_gene: TRBV7-6; d_gene: TRBD1; len: 14; abundance: many; j_gene: TRBJ1-5; CDR3nt: TGTGCCAGCAGCTCGCAGGGGGCCAATCAGCCCCAGCATTTT; CDR3aa: CASSSQGANQPQHF
v_gene: TRBV4-3; d_gene: -; len: 15; abundance: -; j_gene: TRBJ1-2; CDR3nt: TGCGCCAGCAGCCAAGCTACCGTTGCTAACTATGGCTACACCTTC; CDR3aa: CASSQATVANYGYTF
v_gene: TRBV7-2; d_gene: -; len: 16; abundance: -; j_gene: TRBJ2-5; CDR3nt: TGTGCCAGCAGCTTAGGGACTACGATCGGCCAAGAGACCCAGTACTTC; CDR3aa: CASSLGTTIGQETQYF
v_gene: TRBV28; d_gene: -; len: 13; abundance: -; j_gene: TRBJ1-1; CDR3nt: TGTGCCAGCAGAACGGGCCTTGGAAATGAAGCTTTCTTT; CDR3aa: CASRTGLGNEAFF
v_gene: TRBV7-3; d_gene: TRBD2; len: 16; abundance: few; j_gene: TRBJ2-5; CDR3nt: TGTGCCAGCAGCCCCGTACTAGCGGGGGCCCAAGAGACCCAGTACTTC; CDR3aa: CASSPVLAGAQETQYF
v_gene: TRBV6-2/TRBV6-3; d_gene: TRBD1; len: 15; abundance: -; j_gene: TRBJ2-7; CDR3nt: TGTGCCAGCAGCCCGGGGACAGGGGCCCGCTACGAGCAGTACTTC; CDR3aa: CASSPGTGARYEQYF
v_gene: TRBV5-4; d_gene: -; len: 16; abundance: few; j_gene: TRBJ2-2; CDR3nt: TGTGCCAGCAGCTTGGAACTAGCCTTGAACACCGGGGAGCTGTTTTTT; CDR3aa: CASSLELALNTGELFF